This TCR beta chain was captured in a study of blood T cell repertoires in COVID-19. Study processing details: Amplified reference gene primers provided the basis for estimating nucleated cell counts. Sequencing used immunoSEQ multiplex PCR; TCRdb keeps in-frame clones, though not all of them. That table is the source of V, J and clone size, and D and trimming were worked out from the DNA. This sample yields roughly 190,000 clones, of which around 89% are seen a single time; about 0.77% belongs to the top ten. Individuals aged roughly 18 to 95 years were recruited from roughly 23 US areas. Assignment of participants to cohorts was predicated upon participant-reported clinical history. Recovery among Cohort 3 donors was established by two negative PCRs, clearance, or symptom resolution. The sequenced sample consisted of PBMCs or T cells enriched from blood (not recorded which). This receptor was taken from a woman aged 18-35 years who had recovered from COVID-19.

CDR3 sequence: CASTLGAGAGGEQFF. CDR3 DNA sequence: TGTGCCAGCACCCTCGGGGCAGGGGCCGGTGGTGAGCAGTTCTTC. The chain recombines TRBV27 with TRBJ2-1; maybe TRBD1 (6 bases). This CDR3 is built from 15 residues. The V end lost 7 bases, the J end lost 9 bases, and 22 bases lay between the germline ends. Germline CDR1 MNHEY, CDR2 SMNVEV (reference sequence).